This T cell receptor beta chain stems from a study of cytomegalovirus exposure and HLA in healthy donors. As regards this clone: Its specificity is not known.

Profiling relied on immunoSEQ multiplex PCR, and the TCRdb table lists in-frame clones only, not all of them. The table lists approximately 150,000 clones, around nine tenths of them singletons, with around 10% in the top ten. Trimming removed 4 bases from V and 6 bases from J, with 13 bases in between. The germline V gene has CDR1 SGHRS and CDR2 YFSETQ. The CDR3 is made up of 14 amino acids. The donors were part of the approximately 130-subject validation cohort, which stood apart from the approximately 700-subject first cohort. The study's findings and limits: Associated with cytomegalovirus, according to the listing, were some 180 TCR beta chains. Using the classifier, cytomegalovirus status was reportedly diagnosed with high specificity and sensitivity.

The origin of this receptor is a man aged 18 to 29 in good health and CMV-seropositive. The sequencing sample was made of PBMCs. This rearrangement joins TRBV5-1 to TRBJ1-4; D unresolved. The CDR3 bases are TGCGCCAGCAGCGACGCCGGCGGGGATGAAAAACTGTTTTTT. Translation: CASSDAGGDEKLFF.